The clone carrying this TCR beta chain turned up a few times. The data originate from a study of tumor-infiltrating lymphocytes in primary liver carcinoma. Study context: Primary liver carcinomas in the patients were surgically resected. Maximum tumor diameters ranged from roughly 4 to 11 cm, stage T1-T3 N0M0.

From approximately 550 ng of total RNA, TCR beta-specific cDNA was reverse-transcribed using a constant-region primer. Three-round nested multiplex PCR performed with slightly modified ARM-PCR produced the TCR beta libraries. Each CDR3 protein is one row after TCRdb ran MiXCR on the multiplex PCR reads. Among approximately 340,000 distinct CDR3 sequences listed, roughly two thirds were seen once. The source of the blood RNA was unsorted whole blood, and germline DNA was extracted as well. This TCR came from a man between 35 and 55 years old with primary liver carcinoma and hepatitis B virus infection. Sequenced: peripheral blood.

CDR3 protein: CAWSETGNRYGYTF. CDR3 bases: TGTGCCTGGAGTGAGACAGGAAATAGATATGGCTACACCTTC. The chain employs TRBV30 and TRBJ1-2; D might be TRBD1 (6 bases). Trimming removed 1 base from V and 5 bases from J, with 14 bases in between. The CDR3 runs to 14 residues. In germline, CDR1 is GTSNPN, CDR2 SVGIG (reference sequence).